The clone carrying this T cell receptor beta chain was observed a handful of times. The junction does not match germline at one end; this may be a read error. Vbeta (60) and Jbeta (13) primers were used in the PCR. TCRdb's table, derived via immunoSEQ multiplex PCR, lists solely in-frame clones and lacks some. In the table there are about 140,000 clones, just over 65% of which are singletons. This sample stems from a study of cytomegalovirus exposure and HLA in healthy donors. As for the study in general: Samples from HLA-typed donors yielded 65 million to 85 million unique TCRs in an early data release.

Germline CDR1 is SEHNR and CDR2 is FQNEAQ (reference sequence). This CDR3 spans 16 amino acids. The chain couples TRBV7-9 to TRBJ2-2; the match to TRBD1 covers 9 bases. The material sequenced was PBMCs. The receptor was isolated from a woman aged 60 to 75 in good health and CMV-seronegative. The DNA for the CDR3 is TGTTCCAGCAGCTTGGGGGACAGGGAGGTCACCGGGGAGCTGTTTTTT. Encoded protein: CSSSLGDREVTGELFF.